This T cell receptor (beta chain) was sequenced in a study of blood T cell repertoires in COVID-19. About the research overall: Samples came from the United States, Italy and Spain, spanning acute and convalescent COVID-19.

This table comes from immunoSEQ multiplex PCR, and its TCRdb copy is limited to in-frame clones, with some not included. The sample includes approximately 490,000 clones, about 85% of them seen just once. Donors were grouped by their self-reported clinical history. Two negative PCRs, clearance, or symptom resolution were required of recovered Cohort 3 donors. V shed 5 bases, J shed 5 bases, and the junction held 18 bases outside the gene matches. Germline V gene lookup returns CDR1 MNHNY and CDR2 SVGAGI (reference sequence). The CDR3 consists of 18 residues. The source material was PBMCs or T cells enriched from blood (not recorded which). This TCR was sampled from a woman aged 55 to 70 who had recovered from COVID-19. The chain has TRBV6-6 and TRBJ1-1; 9 nucleotides align to TRBD1. CDR3: CASSPGGQGIEWGTEAFF. Here the CDR3 DNA reads TGTGCCAGCAGTCCCGGGGGACAGGGAATAGAGTGGGGAACTGAAGCTTTCTTT.